Below, one TCR beta chain is given with its context. This clonotype was counted only a few times. This clone's antigen is unknown. No qualities accompany the bases; no much larger clone lies one base away. Sequencing used an Illumina HiSeq 1500. In TCRdb, the public reads were trimmed at Q25 with fastp and aligned with MiXCR, with productive beta chains retained. Every CDR3 protein is listed once, alongside the most common genes and DNA of its rows. For this sample there are 250,000 to 300,000 distinct CDR3 sequences; roughly a quarter appear just once. The leading ten clones occupy about 14% of the sample. The CDR3 has 14 amino acids, counting the end cysteine and phenylalanine. Only the CDR3 region is kept as DNA, spanning 42 bases read in frame from base 1. V is reduced by 3 bases and J by 5 bases, leaving a spacing of 15 bases between them. The germline V gene (reference sequence) sets CDR1 to DFQATT and CDR2 to SNEGSKA.

This record comes from a study of T cell repertoires in cytomegalovirus infection (dated by TCRdb to the late 2010s). Background on the whole study: The HLA type of each donor mattered for the analysis, because public TCR beta signatures pointed to carriage of CMV infection along with the matching HLA type. Study-wide findings and limitations: In both this cohort and an independent cohort of over 350 donors, the cumulative frequency of public TCR beta family members distinguished carriers of CMV infection plus the relevant HLA type. The ex vivo response was dominated by HLA-C-restricted CMV-specific TCR beta clonotypes, and the single most frequent clonotype in two of eight donors was supplied by these HLA-C-restricted clonotypes.

Sample: PBMCs. This clonotype was sampled from a human donor in good health (CMV status not recorded). Some clones in this sample may be carry-over from other donors' samples. Recombination connected TRBV20-1 to TRBJ2-3; the D gene is not confidently resolved. The CDR3 region has the sequence CSARSSPTGDTQYF. The DNA reads as follows: TGCAGTGCTAGGTCCTCCCCAACGGGAGATACGCAGTATTTT.